The present T cell receptor beta chain was sequenced within a study of blood T cell repertoires in COVID-19. On the study more broadly: The samples span acute and convalescent COVID-19 from the United States, Italy and Spain.

Per the original methods: Estimation of nucleated cell counts was performed using reference gene primer amplification. Some clones are missing from TCRdb's copy, which holds only in-frame ones; the method was immunoSEQ multiplex PCR. The DNA was the basis for D and trimming; V, J and clone size are from that table. The profile shows approximately 94,000 clones, about 77% of them singletons. This CDR3 is built from 15 residues. With 0 bases clipped from V and 3 bases from J, the junction kept 6 bases outside the gene matches. CDR1 and CDR2 from the germline V gene are GTSNPN and SVGIG (reference sequence).

Sequencing input: peripheral blood. This clonotype was obtained from a woman in her 70s with acute or convalescent COVID-19. The gene calls are TRBV30 and TRBJ1-2, with 8 nucleotides matching TRBD1. CDR3 sequence (DNA): TGTGCCTGGAGTGTACGGGACAGGCTAGACTATGGCTACACCTTC. This translates into CAWSVRDRLDYGYTF.